This TCR beta chain was found in a study of T cells after yellow fever vaccination. CDR1 is SQVTM, CDR2 ANQGSEA, per germline. Trimming cost V 8 bases and J 3 bases, with 16 bases left between them. The CDR3 covers 13 residues. There are a few counts of this clonotype. TCRdb reprocessed the 5' RACE reads via MiXCR and lists one record per CDR3 protein. Among 500,000 to 700,000 distinct CDR3 sequences, 15% to 20% were seen once, and the ten largest hold 13% to 15%. This receptor was identified in a young man who received the YFV17D yellow fever vaccine. The V call is TRBV29-1, the J call TRBJ1-1; D is undetermined. The sample consisted of PBMCs, taken 15 days after the yellow fever booster vaccination. In DNA, the CDR3 is TGCAGCACAACGAAATTTTTGGACACTGAAGCTTTCTTT. This codes for CSTTKFLDTEAFF.